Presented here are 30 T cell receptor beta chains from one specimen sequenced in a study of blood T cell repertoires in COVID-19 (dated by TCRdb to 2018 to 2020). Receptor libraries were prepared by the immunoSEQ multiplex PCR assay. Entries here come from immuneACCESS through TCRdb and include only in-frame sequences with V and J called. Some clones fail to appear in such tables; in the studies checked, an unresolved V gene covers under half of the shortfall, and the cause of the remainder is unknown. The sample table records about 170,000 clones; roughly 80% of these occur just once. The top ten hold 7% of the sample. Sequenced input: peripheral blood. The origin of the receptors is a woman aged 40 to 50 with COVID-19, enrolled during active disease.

For the CDR3, the DNA is TGTGCCAGCAGTTTAATAAGGGGGAGTGGCTCCTACGAGCAGTACTTC. It encodes CASSLIRGSGSYEQYF. This sequence joins TRBV28 and TRBJ2-7, with D possibly TRBD1 on 6 matching bases. Germline CDR1 is MDHEN and CDR2 is SYDVKM. The CDR3 length is 16 residues. V lost 2 bases, J lost 0 bases, and 14 bases lay in between.

CDR3 DNA sequence: TGTGCTAGTGGCCTCCCCCACATTCAGTACTTC. Translated: CASGLPHIQYF. The chain is built from TRBV12-5 and TRBJ2-4; D not certain. CDR1 LGHNT and CDR2 FRNRAP come from the germline V gene. This CDR3 contains 11 residues. The V gene lost 6 bases and the J gene lost 8 bases, with 8 bases spanning the gap.

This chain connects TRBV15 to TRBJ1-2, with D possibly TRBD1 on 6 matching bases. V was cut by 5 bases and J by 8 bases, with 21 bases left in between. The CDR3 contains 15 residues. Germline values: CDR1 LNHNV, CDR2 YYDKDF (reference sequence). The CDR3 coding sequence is TGTGCCACCAGCGTCGACGTTGGGAGGGGGAGAGGCTACACCTTC. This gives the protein CATSVDVGRGRGYTF. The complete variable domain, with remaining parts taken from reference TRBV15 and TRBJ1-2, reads DAMVIQNPRYQVTQFGKPVTLSCSQTLNHNVMYWYQQKSSQAPKLLFHYYDKDFNNEADTPDNFQSRRPNTSFCFLDIRSPGLGDTAMYLCATSVDVGRGRGYTFGSGTRLTVV.

In nucleotides, the CDR3 is TGTGCCAGCTCACCGACCGGGACAGGGCTTAAAGAGACCCAGTACTTC. Translation: CASSPTGTGLKETQYF. The V and J genes are TRBV18 and TRBJ2-5; 9 bases are shared with TRBD1. The germline gives CDR1 KGHSH, CDR2 LQKENI. This CDR3 comprises 16 residues. The V and J ends lost 3 bases and 3 bases, in that order; junction bases with no gene match: 8. Supplemented by reference TRBV18 and TRBJ2-5, the full variable domain reads NAGVMQNPRHLVRRRGQEARLRCSPMKGHSHVYWYRQLPEEGLKFMVYLQKENIIDESGMPKERFSAEFPKEGPSILRIQQVVRGDSAAYFCASSPTGTGLKETQYFGPGTRLLVL.

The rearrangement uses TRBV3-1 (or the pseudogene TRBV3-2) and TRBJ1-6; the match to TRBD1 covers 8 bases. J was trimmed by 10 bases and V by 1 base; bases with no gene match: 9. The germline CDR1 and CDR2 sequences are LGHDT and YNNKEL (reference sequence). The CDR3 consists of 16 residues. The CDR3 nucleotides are TGTGCCAGCAGCCAAGGGACTTGGACAGGGTACTCACCCCTCCACTTT. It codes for CASSQGTWTGYSPLHF.

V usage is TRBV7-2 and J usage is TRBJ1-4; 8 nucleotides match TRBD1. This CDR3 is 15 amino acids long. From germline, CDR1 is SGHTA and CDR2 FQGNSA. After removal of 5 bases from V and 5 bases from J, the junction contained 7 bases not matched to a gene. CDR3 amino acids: CASSPRTGLNEKLFF. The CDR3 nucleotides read TGTGCCAGCAGCCCTCGGACAGGGTTAAATGAAAAACTGTTTTTT.

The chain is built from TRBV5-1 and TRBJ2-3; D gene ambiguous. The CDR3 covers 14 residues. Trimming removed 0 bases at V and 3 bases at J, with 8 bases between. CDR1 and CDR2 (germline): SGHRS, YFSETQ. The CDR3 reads CASSLASFTDTQYF. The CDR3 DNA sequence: TGCGCCAGCAGCTTGGCCTCTTTTACAGATACGCAGTATTTT.

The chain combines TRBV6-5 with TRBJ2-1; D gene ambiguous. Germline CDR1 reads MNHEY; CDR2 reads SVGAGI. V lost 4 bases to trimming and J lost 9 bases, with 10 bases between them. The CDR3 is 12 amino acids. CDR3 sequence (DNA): TGTGCCAGCAGTTCTCCGCCCGGTGAGCAGTTCTTC. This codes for CASSSPPGEQFF.

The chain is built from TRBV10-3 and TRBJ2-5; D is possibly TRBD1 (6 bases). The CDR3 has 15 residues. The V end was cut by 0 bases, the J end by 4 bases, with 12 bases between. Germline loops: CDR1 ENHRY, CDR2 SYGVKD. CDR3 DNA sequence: TGTGCCATCAGTGAGTCTCAGGGGTCGGCAGAGACCCAGTACTTC. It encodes CAISESQGSAETQYF.

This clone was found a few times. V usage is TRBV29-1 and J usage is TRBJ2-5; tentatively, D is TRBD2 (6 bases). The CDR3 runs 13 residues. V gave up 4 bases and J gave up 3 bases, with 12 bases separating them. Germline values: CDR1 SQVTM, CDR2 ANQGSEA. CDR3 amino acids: CSVGRDLEETQYF. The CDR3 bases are TGCAGCGTTGGACGGGACTTGGAAGAGACCCAGTACTTC.

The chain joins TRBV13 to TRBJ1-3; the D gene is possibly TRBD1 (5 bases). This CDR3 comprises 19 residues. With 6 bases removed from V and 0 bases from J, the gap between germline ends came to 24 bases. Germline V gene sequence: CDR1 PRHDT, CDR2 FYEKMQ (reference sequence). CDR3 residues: CASSFSTTLDSHSGNTIYF. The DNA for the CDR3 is TGTGCCAGCAGTTTTTCCACGACGCTCGACAGCCACTCTGGAAACACCATATATTTT.

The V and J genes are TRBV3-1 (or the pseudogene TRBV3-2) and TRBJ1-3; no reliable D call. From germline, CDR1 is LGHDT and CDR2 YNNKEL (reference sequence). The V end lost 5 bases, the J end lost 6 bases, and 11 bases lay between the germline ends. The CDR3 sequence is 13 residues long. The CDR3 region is CASSAGVANTIYF. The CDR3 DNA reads TGTGCCAGCAGCGCCGGGGTAGCAAACACCATATATTTT.

For the CDR3, the DNA is TGCGCCAGCAGCCCGTCTCCGGGAGAAGAGACCCAGTACTTC. This translates into CASSPSPGEETQYF. The chain links TRBV5-1 to TRBJ2-5; weak D call: TRBD2 (6 bases). This CDR3 is 14 amino acids long. Germline assignment: CDR1 SGHRS and CDR2 YFSETQ. Between the trimmed V and J ends, which lost 4 bases and 3 bases, there was a span of 13 bases.

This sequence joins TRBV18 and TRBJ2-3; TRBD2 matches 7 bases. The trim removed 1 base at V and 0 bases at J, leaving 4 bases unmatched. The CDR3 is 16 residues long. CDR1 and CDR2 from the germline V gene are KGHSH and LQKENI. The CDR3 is CASSPRLAASTDTQYF. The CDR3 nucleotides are TGTGCCAGCTCACCACGGCTAGCGGCTAGCACAGATACGCAGTATTTT.

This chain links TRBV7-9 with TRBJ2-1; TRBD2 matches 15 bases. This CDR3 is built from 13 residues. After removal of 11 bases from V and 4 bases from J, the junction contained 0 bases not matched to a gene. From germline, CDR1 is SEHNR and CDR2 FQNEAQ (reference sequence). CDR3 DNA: TGTGCCGGGACTAGCGGGGGGTACAATGAGCAGTTCTTC. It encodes CAGTSGGYNEQFF.

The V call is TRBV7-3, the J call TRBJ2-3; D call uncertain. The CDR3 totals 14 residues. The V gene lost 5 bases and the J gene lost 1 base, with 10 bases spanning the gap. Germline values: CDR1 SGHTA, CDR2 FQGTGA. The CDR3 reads CASSPGLGTDTQYF. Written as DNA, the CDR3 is TGTGCCAGCAGCCCTGGCCTCGGCACAGATACGCAGTATTTT.

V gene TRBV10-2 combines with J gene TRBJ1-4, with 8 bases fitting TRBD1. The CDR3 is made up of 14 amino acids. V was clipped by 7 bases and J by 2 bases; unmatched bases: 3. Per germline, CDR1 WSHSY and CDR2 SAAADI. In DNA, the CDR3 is TGCGCCAGCAAAACAGGGGGGACTAATGAAAAACTGTTTTTT. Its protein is CASKTGGTNEKLFF.

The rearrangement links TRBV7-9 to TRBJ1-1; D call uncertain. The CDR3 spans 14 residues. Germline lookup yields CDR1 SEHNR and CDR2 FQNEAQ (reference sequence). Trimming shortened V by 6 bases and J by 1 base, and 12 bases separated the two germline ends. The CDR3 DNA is TGTGCCAGCAGACGTGACTCCGAGAACACTGAAGCTTTCTTT. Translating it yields CASRRDSENTEAFF.

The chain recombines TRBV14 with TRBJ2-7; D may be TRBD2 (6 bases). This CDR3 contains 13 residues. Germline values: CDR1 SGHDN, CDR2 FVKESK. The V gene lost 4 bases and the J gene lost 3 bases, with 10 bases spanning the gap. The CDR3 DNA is TGTGCCAGCAGCCCCCTCGGGGGCTACGAGCAGTACTTC. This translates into CASSPLGGYEQYF.

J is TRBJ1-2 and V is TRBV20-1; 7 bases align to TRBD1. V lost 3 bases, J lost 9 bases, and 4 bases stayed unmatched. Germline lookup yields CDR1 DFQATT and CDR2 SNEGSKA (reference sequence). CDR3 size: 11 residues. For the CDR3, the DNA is TGCAGTGCTAGCCCGGGACAGAGCTACACCTTC. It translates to CSASPGQSYTF.

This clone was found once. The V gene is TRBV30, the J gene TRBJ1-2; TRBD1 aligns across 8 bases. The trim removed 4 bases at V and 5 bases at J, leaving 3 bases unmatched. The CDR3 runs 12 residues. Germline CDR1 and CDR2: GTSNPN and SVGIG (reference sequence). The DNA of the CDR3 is TGTGCCTGGATCAGGACAGGGTATGGCTACACCTTC. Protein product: CAWIRTGYGYTF.

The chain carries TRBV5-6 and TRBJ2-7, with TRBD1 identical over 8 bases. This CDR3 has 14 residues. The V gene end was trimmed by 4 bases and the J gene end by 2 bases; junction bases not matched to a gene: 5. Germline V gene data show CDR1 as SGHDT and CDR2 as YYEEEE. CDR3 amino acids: CASSRGQGTYEQYF. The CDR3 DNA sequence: TGTGCCAGCAGCCGCGGACAGGGTACCTACGAGCAGTACTTC.

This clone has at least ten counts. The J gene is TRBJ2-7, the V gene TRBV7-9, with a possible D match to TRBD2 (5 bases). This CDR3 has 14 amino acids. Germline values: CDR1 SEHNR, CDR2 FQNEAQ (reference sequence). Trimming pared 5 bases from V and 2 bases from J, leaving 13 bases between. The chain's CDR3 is CASSSTRVPYEQYV. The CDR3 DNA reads TGTGCCAGCAGCAGCACGCGGGTCCCCTACGAGCAGTACGTC.

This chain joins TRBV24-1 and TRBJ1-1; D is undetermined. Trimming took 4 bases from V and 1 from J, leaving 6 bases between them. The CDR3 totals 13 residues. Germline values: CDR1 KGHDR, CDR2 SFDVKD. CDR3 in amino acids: CATSDIRNTEAFF. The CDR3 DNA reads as TGTGCCACCAGTGACATCAGGAACACTGAAGCTTTCTTT.

CDR3 region: CASSFSGGEQYV. In nucleotides, the CDR3 is TGTGCCAGCAGTTTCTCAGGGGGCGAGCAGTACGTC. The chain combines TRBV12-3 or TRBV12-4 with TRBJ2-7; 7 nucleotides agree with TRBD1. The CDR3 has 12 amino acids. V lost 3 bases and J lost 6; bases outside the gene matches: 2.

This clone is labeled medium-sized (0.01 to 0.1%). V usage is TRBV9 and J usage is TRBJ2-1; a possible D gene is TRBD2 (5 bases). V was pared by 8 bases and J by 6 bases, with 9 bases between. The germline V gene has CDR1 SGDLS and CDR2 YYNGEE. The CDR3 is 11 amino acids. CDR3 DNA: TGTGCCAGTGCGGGTTCCAATGAGCAGTTCTTC. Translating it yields CASAGSNEQFF.

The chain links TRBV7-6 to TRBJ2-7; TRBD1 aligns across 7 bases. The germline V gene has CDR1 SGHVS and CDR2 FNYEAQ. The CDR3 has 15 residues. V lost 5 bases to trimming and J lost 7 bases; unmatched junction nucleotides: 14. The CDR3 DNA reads TGTGCCAGCAGCCTGACAGGGCCACAAGACTGGGAGCAGTACTTC. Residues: CASSLTGPQDWEQYF.

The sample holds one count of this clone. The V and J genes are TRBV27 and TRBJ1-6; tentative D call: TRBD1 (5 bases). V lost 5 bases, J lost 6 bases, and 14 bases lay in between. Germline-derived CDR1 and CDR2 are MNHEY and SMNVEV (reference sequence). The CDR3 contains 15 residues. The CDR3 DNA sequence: TGTGCCAGCAGTCTCAGGACACCTACTAATTCACCCCTCCACTTT. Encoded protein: CASSLRTPTNSPLHF.

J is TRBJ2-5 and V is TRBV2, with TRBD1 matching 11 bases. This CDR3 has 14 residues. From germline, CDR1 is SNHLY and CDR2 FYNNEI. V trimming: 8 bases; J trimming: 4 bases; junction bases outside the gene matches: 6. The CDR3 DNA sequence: TGTGCCAGCTTTGGACAGGGGGCGGGAGAGACCCAGTACTTC. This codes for CASFGQGAGETQYF.

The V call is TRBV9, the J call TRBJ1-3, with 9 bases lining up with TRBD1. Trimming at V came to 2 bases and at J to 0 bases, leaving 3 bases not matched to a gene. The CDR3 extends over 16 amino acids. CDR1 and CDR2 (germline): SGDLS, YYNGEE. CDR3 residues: CASSVGQGYSGNTIYF. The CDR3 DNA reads TGTGCCAGCAGCGTGGGACAGGGATACTCTGGAAACACCATATATTTT.